The rows below give T cell receptor beta chains drawn from one sample of a study of blood T cell repertoires in COVID-19. Clones were read by immunoSEQ multiplex PCR, and TCRdb kept only the in-frame ones, dropping some. This table has fewer than 200,000 clones, 80% to 90% appearing once. The specimen sequenced was peripheral blood. These receptors originate from a woman between 65 and 79 years old who had recovered from COVID-19. The CDR3 runs from the conserved cysteine through the conserved F or W. A D gene is named only where the DNA matches it firmly. Rows give clone size only sometimes, using once, few, many, or a class for an expanded clone.

clone size | D gene | J gene | V gene | CDR3 DNA | CDR3 protein
. | TRBD1 | TRBJ1-2 | TRBV30 | TGTGCCTGGAGTTACGCCGGGACAGGGACGAAGGGCTACACCTTC | CAWSYAGTGTKGYTF
. | . | TRBJ2-1 | TRBV10-3 | TGTGCCATCAGTGAGTCGGGCTCCCACAATGAGCAGTTCTTC | CAISESGSHNEQFF
many | . | TRBJ2-2 | TRBV5-6 | TGTGCCAGCAGCTTGTACGGGGGGCAGGACACCGGGGAGCTGTTTTTT | CASSLYGGQDTGELFF
. | TRBD1 | TRBJ2-3 | TRBV28 | TGTGCCAGCGGAGACAGGGGGCTCGTGGATACGCAGTATTTT | CASGDRGLVDTQYF
. | . | TRBJ1-1 | TRBV29-1 | TGCAGCGTCCTTCCCGACAGGAGAGTCGCTTTCTTT | CSVLPDRRVAFF
. | TRBD1 | TRBJ1-5 | TRBV11-2 | TGTGCCAGCAGCCTCGGGACAGGGGTTGATCAGCCCCAGCATTTT | CASSLGTGVDQPQHF
. | TRBD2 | TRBJ2-1 | TRBV7-3 | TGTGCCAGCAGCTTGCGGACTAGCTTGAATGAGCAGTTCTTC | CASSLRTSLNEQFF
. | TRBD1 | TRBJ1-4 | TRBV5-5 | TGTGCCAGCAGCTTGGGGCAGGGGGATCCAACTAATGAAAAACTGTTTTTT | CASSLGQGDPTNEKLFF
. | . | TRBJ1-1 | TRBV3-1/TRBV3-2 | TGTGCCAGCAGCCAAGGGGTGGCCCCTCGGTCGGGCACTGAAGCTTTCTTT | CASSQGVAPRSGTEAFF
. | . | TRBJ2-3 | TRBV6-6 | TGTGCCAGCAGCTCAGCGGGCACGCAGTATTTT | CASSSAGTQYF
many | . | TRBJ2-7 | TRBV18 | TGTGCCAGCTCACCCCTGCCCGGGAGAGGGGGCTGGGAGCAGTACTTC | CASSPLPGRGGWEQYF
. | . | TRBJ2-5 | TRBV7-8 | TGTGCCAGCAGCGACGACACGTACTACCAAGAGACCCAGTACTTC | CASSDDTYYQETQYF
. | . | TRBJ1-1 | TRBV11-2 | TGTGCCAGCAGCTCTACTTCTGCGGGACTCTTGAGGGCTGAAGCTTTCTTT | CASSSTSAGLLRAEAFF
. | . | TRBJ2-1 | TRBV7-9 | TGTGCCAGCAGCTTCCCCGGGACTCAGCAGTTCTTC | CASSFPGTQQFF
. | . | TRBJ1-3 | TRBV28 | TGTGCCAGCAGTTTACTCTATACCTCTGGAAACACCATATATTTT | CASSLLYTSGNTIYF
. | . | TRBJ1-2 | TRBV6-5 | TGTGCCAGCAGTTACTCGTTGGCAGACTATGGCTACACCTTC | CASSYSLADYGYTF
. | TRBD2 | TRBJ2-1 | TRBV2 | TGTGCCACCGGACCGGGACTAGCAGGATACAATGAGCAGTTCTTC | CATGPGLAGYNEQFF
once | . | TRBJ1-1 | TRBV12-1 | TGTGCCAGCAGCCACCGGACAGACTTGAACACTGAAGCTTTCTTT | CASSHRTDLNTEAFF
. | . | TRBJ1-3 | TRBV6-1 | TGTGCCAGCAGTGATTTGGCGGGGTACTCTGGAAACACCATATATTTT | CASSDLAGYSGNTIYF
. | TRBD1 | TRBJ2-7 | TRBV5-1 | TGCGCCAGCAGCTTGGGGCCCAAAGGACAGGGATCACCCTACGAGCAGTACTTC | CASSLGPKGQGSPYEQYF